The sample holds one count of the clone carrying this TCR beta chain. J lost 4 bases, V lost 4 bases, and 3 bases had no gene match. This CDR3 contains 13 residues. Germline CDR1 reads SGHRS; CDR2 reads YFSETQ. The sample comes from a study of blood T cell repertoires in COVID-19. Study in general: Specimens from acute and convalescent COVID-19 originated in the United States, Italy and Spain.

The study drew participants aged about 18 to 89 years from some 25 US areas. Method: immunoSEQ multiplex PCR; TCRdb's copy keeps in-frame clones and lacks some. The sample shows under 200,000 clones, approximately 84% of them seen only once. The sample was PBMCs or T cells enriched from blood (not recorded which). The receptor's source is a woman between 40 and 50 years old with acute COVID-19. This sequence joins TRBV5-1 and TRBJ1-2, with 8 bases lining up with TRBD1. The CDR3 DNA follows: TGCGCCAGCAGCCTGGGGACAGGCTATGGCTACACCTTC. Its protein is CASSLGTGYGYTF.